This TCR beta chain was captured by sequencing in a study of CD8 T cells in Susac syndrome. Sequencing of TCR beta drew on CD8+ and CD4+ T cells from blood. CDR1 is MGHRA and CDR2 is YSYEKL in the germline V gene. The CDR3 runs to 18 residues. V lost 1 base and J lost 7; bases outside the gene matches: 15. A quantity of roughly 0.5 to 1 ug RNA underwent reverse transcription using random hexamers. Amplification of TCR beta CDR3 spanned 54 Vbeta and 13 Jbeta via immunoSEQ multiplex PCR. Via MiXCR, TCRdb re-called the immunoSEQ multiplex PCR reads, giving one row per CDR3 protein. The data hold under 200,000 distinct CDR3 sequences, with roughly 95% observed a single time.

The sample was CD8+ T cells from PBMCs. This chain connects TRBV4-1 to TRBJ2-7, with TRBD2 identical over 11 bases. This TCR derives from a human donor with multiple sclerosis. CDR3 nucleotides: TGCGCCAGCAGCCAAGTCGAAATCACTAGCGGGAGCCGCGGGGAGCAGTACTTC. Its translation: CASSQVEITSGSRGEQYF.